A single sample gave rise to the 11 T cell receptor beta chains below, sequenced in a study of blood T cells in healthy people across ages. A second PCR of roughly 7 to 11 cycles used a sample-barcoded 5' primer and a J-beta primer mix. TCRdb re-called the 5' RACE reads through MiXCR, storing one row per CDR3 protein. The repertoire holds roughly 1,300,000 distinct CDR3 sequences, with 59% as singletons. The sequenced sample was blood. The receptors stem from a man between 18 and 35 years old in good health.

This clonotype appeared a single time. The chain recombines TRBV12-3 or TRBV12-4 with TRBJ2-5; TRBD1 might be the D (6 bases). The end of the DNA aligns better with TRBJ2-4, so the J call may be wrong. This CDR3 has 17 residues. In DNA form, the CDR3 reads TGTGCCAGCAGTTCGACCTACAGGGTTTTGGACAAAAACATTCAGTACTTC. Translating gives CASSSTYRVLDKNIQYF.

This clonotype was counted once. In nucleotides, the CDR3 is TGCGCCAGCAGCCCCGGATGGGGCGGGGGGGTCAATGAGCAGTTCTTC. Encoded protein: CASSPGWGGGVNEQFF. V and J are TRBV4-3 and TRBJ2-1; TRBD2 matches 9 bases. CDR1 is LGHNA and CDR2 is YSLEER in the germline V gene. V shed 4 bases and J 6 bases; nucleotides not matched to a gene: 10. The CDR3 contains 16 residues.

V usage is TRBV7-2 and J usage is TRBJ2-7, with D possibly being TRBD1 or TRBD2 (5 bases each). V lost 2 bases and J 0 bases, leaving 20 bases between the germline ends. Germline V gene lookup returns CDR1 SGHTA and CDR2 FQGNSA. The CDR3 is made up of 18 amino acids. The CDR3 nucleotides read TGTGCCAGCAGCTTACCTTTACCCGGGACGGTTAGCTCCTACGAGCAGTACTTC. It translates to CASSLPLPGTVSSYEQYF.

The V gene is TRBV20-1, the J gene TRBJ2-1; the D gene is possibly TRBD1 (6 bases). The length of the CDR3 is 11 residues. The germline V gene has CDR1 DFQATT and CDR2 SNEGSKA (reference sequence). DNA of the CDR3: TGCAGCGCCCGGACAGTTAATCAGCAGTTCTTC. Its protein product is CSARTVNQQFF.

This chain links TRBV7-9 with TRBJ1-6; D gene ambiguous. The V end lost 1 base, the J end lost 7 bases, and 5 bases lay between the germline ends. The CDR3 has 13 amino acids. Germline V gene data show CDR1 as SEHNR and CDR2 as FQNEAQ (reference sequence). CDR3 bases: TGTGCCAGCAGCTTAGACAGCAATTCACCCCTCCACTTT. It is translated as CASSLDSNSPLHF.

This chain joins TRBV7-2 and TRBJ2-1, with 13 bases matching TRBD2. The CDR3 runs 20 residues. CDR1 is SGHTA, CDR2 FQGNSA, per germline. After removal of 1 base from V and 2 bases from J, the junction contained 11 bases not matched to a gene. CDR3 nucleotide sequence: TGTGCCAGCAGCTTAGACACTAGCGGGGGGGCCGGATCACCCTACAATGAGCAGTTCTTC. Protein sequence: CASSLDTSGGAGSPYNEQFF.

This chain joins TRBV4-3 and TRBJ2-4, with D perhaps TRBD1 or TRBD2 (5 bases each). V lost 1 base, J lost 5 bases, and 24 bases lay in between. From germline, CDR1 is LGHNA and CDR2 YSLEER. CDR3 length: 19 amino acids. The CDR3 DNA sequence: TGCGCCAGCAGCCAAGCAACCTCTTGGGTCGGGGACGGCCAAAACATTCAGTACTTC. As protein: CASSQATSWVGDGQNIQYF.

This chain uses TRBV4-3 with TRBJ2-7; a possible D gene is TRBD1 (5 bases). V dropped 0 bases and J dropped 2 bases, with 11 bases sitting between them. Germline V gene lookup returns CDR1 LGHNA and CDR2 YSLEER. The CDR3 is 15 residues long. CDR3 in amino acids: CASSQEKQDAYEQYF. CDR3 nucleotide sequence: TGCGCCAGCAGCCAAGAAAAACAGGACGCCTACGAGCAGTACTTC.

The chain links TRBV12-3 or TRBV12-4 to TRBJ2-7; 9 bases are a match to TRBD1. The CDR3 spans 14 residues. J gave up 4 bases and V 5 bases, and 6 bases lay outside the gene matches. The CDR3 DNA is TGTGCCAGCAGTCCCTTCGGACAGGGGTACGAGCAGTACTTC. It is translated as CASSPFGQGYEQYF.

This clonotype was counted between two and nine times. This chain joins TRBV4-1 and TRBJ1-4, with a weak D call TRBD1 (5 bases). The V end lost 1 base, the J end lost 9 bases, and 15 bases lay between the germline ends. The CDR3 is made up of 15 amino acids. Germline V lookup: CDR1 MGHRA, CDR2 YSYEKL. The CDR3 sequence is CASSQGFPAGQKLFF. The CDR3 DNA reads TGCGCCAGCAGCCAAGGATTCCCGGCAGGGCAAAAACTGTTTTTT.

This clonotype has a count of ten or more. The V gene is TRBV29-1, the J gene TRBJ2-3; either TRBD1 or TRBD2 may supply D (5 bases each). The DNA matches TRBJ2-5 better at its end, which makes the J call doubtful. CDR1 is SQVTM, CDR2 ANQGSEA, per germline. CDR3 length: 10 residues. The DNA of the CDR3 is TGCAGCGTTGTAGGGGACACCCAGTACTTC. It codes for CSVVGDTQYF.